This TCR beta chain came from a study of cytomegalovirus exposure and HLA in healthy donors. Background on the study: Sequencing of about 179 million T cells in an earlier analysis found 90 million to 120 million unique TCR beta sequences. From HLA-typed donors, an early data release held some 80 million unique TCRs. Study-wide results and caveats: The study listed approximately 170 cytomegalovirus-associated TCR beta chains. Other equally common chains were less clonally expanded than HLA-associated TCR beta chains, a later analysis showed.

The PCR made use of 60 Vbeta and 13 Jbeta primers. Libraries were prepared by immunoSEQ multiplex PCR; TCRdb keeps only in-frame clonotypes and omits some of them. The sample holds about 240,000 clones, roughly four fifths seen once. V dropped 0 bases and J dropped 0 bases, with 12 bases sitting between them. Germline V gene sequence: CDR1 LGHNA, CDR2 YNFKEQ. The CDR3 is 17 residues long. Details on this clone: The antigen is unknown.

The source is a woman aged 55-75 years in good health and CMV-seropositive. Sequenced sample: PBMCs. The chain combines TRBV4-2 with TRBJ2-4, with D uncertain. DNA of the CDR3: TGTGCCAGCAGCCAAGATAAATCAAAACTAGCCAAAAACATTCAGTACTTC. Protein: CASSQDKSKLAKNIQYF.